Following are 22 T cell receptor beta chains from one sample sequenced in a study of OX40 agonist ivuxolimab in advanced cancers. This table comes from immunoSEQ multiplex PCR, and its TCRdb copy is limited to in-frame clones, with some not included. The top ten clones hold about 21% of a sample with fewer than 30,000 clones, around nine tenths of them seen once. The sequencing used CD4+ or CD8+ T cells sorted from blood, collected in a trial of the OX40 agonist ivuxolimab. The source of these receptors is an adult with an advanced solid tumor such as melanoma, head and neck, liver or kidney cancer.

Comment on this clone: The sample contains more than one DNA sequence encoding this CDR3. The rearrangement uses TRBV27 and TRBJ2-1, with TRBD2 as a possible D gene (5 bases). The germline gives CDR1 MNHEY, CDR2 SMNVEV (reference sequence). CDR3 length: 14 amino acids. V shed 1 base and J shed 6 bases, with 10 bases lying between them. The CDR3 DNA sequence: TGTGCCAGCAGTTTATACGGACTGGTCAATGAGCAGTTCTTC. Amino acids: CASSLYGLVNEQFF.

CDR3: CASSANLYEQYF. CDR3 nucleotide sequence: TGTGCCAGCAGCGCCAACTTATACGAGCAGTACTTC. The chain is built from TRBV9 and TRBJ2-7; D remains ambiguous. Trimming pared 3 bases from V and 4 bases from J, leaving 8 bases between. The CDR3 has 12 amino acids. CDR1 and CDR2 (germline): SGDLS, YYNGEE. Supplemented by reference TRBV9 and TRBJ2-7, the full variable domain reads DSGVTQTPKHLITATGQRVTLRCSPRSGDLSVYWYQQSLDQGLQFLIQYYNGEERAKGNILERFSAQQFPDLHSELNLSSLELGDSALYFCASSANLYEQYFGPGTRLTVT.

The chain links TRBV7-6 to TRBJ2-7; 12 bases line up with TRBD2. Unmatched junction bases numbered 4, after V lost 5 bases and J lost 2 bases. Germline loops: CDR1 SGHVS, CDR2 FNYEAQ. The CDR3 spans 15 residues. CDR3 in amino acids: CASSPRLAGAYEQYF. Here the CDR3 DNA reads TGTGCCAGCAGCCCCCGACTAGCGGGAGCCTACGAGCAGTACTTC.

The gene calls are TRBV29-1 and TRBJ1-1, with D possibly matching TRBD1 (6 bases). Trimming removed 6 bases at V and 4 bases at J, with 12 bases between. The CDR3 has 12 residues. CDR1 is SQVTM, CDR2 ANQGSEA, per germline. In DNA form, the CDR3 reads TGCAGCGTGGCGGACAGTCGCACTGAAGCTTTCTTT. Translation: CSVADSRTEAFF.

The chain recombines TRBV27 with TRBJ1-2; D is ambiguous. The CDR3 covers 15 residues. The V gene's germline CDR1 is MNHEY and CDR2 SMNVEV (reference sequence). Trimming stripped 1 base from V and 4 bases from J, with 13 bases between. CDR3 nucleotide sequence: TGTGCCAGCAGTTTATGGAGGGAAAGAAGCTATGGCTACACCTTC. Protein sequence: CASSLWRERSYGYTF.

The chain uses TRBV5-6 and TRBJ2-5, with D possibly matching TRBD2 (5 bases). The ends were cut back, 0 bases at V and 3 bases at J, with 15 bases in the middle. Germline values: CDR1 SGHDT, CDR2 YYEEEE. CDR3 size: 16 residues. CDR3 nucleotides: TGTGCCAGCAGCTTGGTGGCGGGCGCAATGGAAGAGACCCAGTACTTC. Translated: CASSLVAGAMEETQYF.

V usage is TRBV5-1 and J usage is TRBJ2-2, with D unresolved. The germline V gene encodes CDR1 SGHRS and CDR2 YFSETQ. Deletions cut 6 bases from V and 4 bases from J, with 10 bases between. This CDR3 contains 13 residues. The CDR3 DNA reads as TGCGCCAGCAAGTTACTGGGCACCGGGGAGCTGTTTTTT. It codes for CASKLLGTGELFF.

By frequency in the sample, this clone is medium-sized (0.01 to 0.1%). As DNA, the CDR3 is TGTGCCAGCAGCCACTCTAGCGGGGGCTACTACAATGAGCAGTTCTTC. Protein: CASSHSSGGYYNEQFF. The chain combines TRBV2 with TRBJ2-1, with 10 bases fitting TRBD2. The CDR3 spans 16 residues. Looked up from germline, CDR1 is SNHLY and CDR2 is FYNNEI. V lost 6 bases and J lost 3; bases outside the gene matches: 8.

This clone was detected only once. The chain has TRBV13 and TRBJ2-7; the match to TRBD1 covers 8 bases. With V trimmed by 5 bases and J by 5 bases, 17 bases remained unmatched. The CDR3 is made up of 17 amino acids. CDR1 and CDR2 (germline): PRHDT, FYEKMQ (reference sequence). For the CDR3, the DNA is TGTGCCAGCAGCGATTCGTTGGGGGCCAGGGGGCTGAACGAGCAGTACTTC. Protein sequence: CASSDSLGARGLNEQYF.

This clone was picked up one time. The rearrangement links TRBV4-3 to TRBJ1-2; 7 bases agree with TRBD1. Germline loops: CDR1 LGHNA, CDR2 YSLEER. The CDR3 contains 18 residues. The junction had 15 bases not matched to a gene; V was cut back by 0 bases and J by 5 bases. The CDR3 here is CASSQDWLVEQGPYGYTF. The CDR3 nucleotides read TGCGCCAGCAGCCAAGATTGGTTAGTGGAACAGGGGCCATATGGCTACACCTTC.

J is TRBJ2-3 and V is TRBV11-2; D unresolved. CDR1 is SGHAT and CDR2 is FQNNGV in the germline V gene. The CDR3 is 15 residues long. V lost 1 base and J 0 bases, leaving 8 bases between the germline ends. The CDR3 region has the DNA TGTGCCAGCAGCTTAGTTCGTGCTAGCACAGATACGCAGTATTTT. The encoded protein is CASSLVRASTDTQYF.

Written as DNA, the CDR3 is TGCGCCAGCAGCCCGTCGGGGACTAGCGGGTACGAGCAGTACTTC. Residues: CASSPSGTSGYEQYF. V usage is TRBV5-1 and J usage is TRBJ2-7; 12 nucleotides match TRBD2. Germline CDR1 and CDR2: SGHRS and YFSETQ. CDR3 length: 15 residues. V dropped 4 bases and J dropped 4; count of bases not matched to a gene: 6.

The rearrangement links TRBV4-1 to TRBJ2-7; the match to TRBD2 covers 14 bases. The CDR3 is 16 amino acids. V was clipped by 4 bases and J by 2 bases; unmatched bases: 4. Germline CDR1 is MGHRA and CDR2 is YSYEKL. This CDR3 is CASSLTGLAGAYEQYF. The CDR3 DNA sequence: TGCGCCAGCAGCCTTACGGGACTAGCGGGAGCCTACGAGCAGTACTTC.

The chain employs TRBV11-3 and TRBJ1-4; TRBD1 aligns across 9 bases. V was pared by 1 base and J by 5 bases, with 2 bases of the junction left unmatched. There are 15 residues in the CDR3. Germline V CDR1 and CDR2: SGHNT, YENEEA. CDR3 sequence (DNA): TGTGCCAGCAGCTTAGCCGGGACAGGGAATGAAAAACTGTTTTTT. Translated: CASSLAGTGNEKLFF.

The chain joins TRBV9 to TRBJ2-7; no definite D call. Germline CDR1 SGDLS, CDR2 YYNGEE. The CDR3 runs 15 residues. Trimming left V 0 bases short and J 0 bases short, with 10 bases between. CDR3 region: CASSVGRSSSYEQYF. The CDR3 coding sequence is TGTGCCAGCAGCGTAGGCAGATCCTCCTCCTACGAGCAGTACTTC.

The chain uses TRBV6-1 and TRBJ2-2; D gene uncertain. The length of the CDR3 is 15 residues. Trimming stripped 3 bases from V and 0 bases from J, with 8 bases between. Germline lookup yields CDR1 MNHNS and CDR2 SASEGT. CDR3 nucleotide sequence: TGTGCCAGCAGTGATAGCCCCCCGAACACCGGGGAGCTGTTTTTT. Encoded protein: CASSDSPPNTGELFF.

The chain carries TRBV18 and TRBJ2-1, with TRBD2 matching 9 bases. There are 16 residues in the CDR3. CDR1 and CDR2 from the germline V gene are KGHSH and LQKENI. The J segment lost 4 bases and the V segment lost 5 bases, leaving 9 bases of the junction unmatched. CDR3: CASSGRETSGYNEQFF. CDR3 sequence (DNA): TGTGCCAGCTCAGGCAGAGAGACTAGCGGTTACAATGAGCAGTTCTTC.

Only one count was recorded for this clone. The chain combines TRBV6-5 with TRBJ2-7; 7 bases fit TRBD1. Germline assignment: CDR1 MNHEY and CDR2 SVGAGI. This CDR3 is 13 amino acids long. Germline trimming cut 6 bases from V and 4 bases from J; bases unmatched to any gene: 6. For the CDR3, the DNA is TGTGCCAGCAGGGCAGGGGGATTATACGAGCAGTACTTC. Translation gives CASRAGGLYEQYF.

The rearrangement joins TRBV7-2 to TRBJ1-2; no firm D call. The V end was cut by 0 bases, the J end by 6 bases, with 5 bases between. This CDR3 has 12 amino acids. CDR1 and CDR2 from the germline V gene are SGHTA and FQGNSA. CDR3 amino acids: CASSLAADGYTF. Here the CDR3 DNA reads TGTGCCAGCAGCTTAGCGGCGGATGGCTACACCTTC.

The chain is built from TRBV19 and TRBJ2-7; possibly TRBD1 for D (6 bases). The V gene lost 3 bases and the J gene lost 5 bases, with 14 bases spanning the gap. In germline, CDR1 is LNHDA, CDR2 SQIVND (reference sequence). The CDR3 has 14 residues. The CDR3 here is CASSIGAGVNEQYF. CDR3 bases: TGTGCCAGTAGTATTGGGGCAGGGGTGAACGAGCAGTACTTC.

The chain recombines TRBV6-1 with TRBJ1-2; D call uncertain. The CDR3 extends over 15 amino acids. The germline V and J ends were trimmed by 3 bases and 1 base, with 12 bases remaining between them. The germline gives CDR1 MNHNS, CDR2 SASEGT. CDR3 sequence: CASSEGRGINYGYTF. The CDR3 region has the DNA TGTGCCAGCAGTGAGGGCAGAGGGATTAACTATGGCTACACCTTC.

The chain employs TRBV5-1 and TRBJ2-5; 15 bases match TRBD2. V dropped 0 bases and J dropped 0; count of bases not matched to a gene: 9. This CDR3 comprises 20 residues. Germline CDR1 SGHRS, CDR2 YFSETQ. The DNA for the CDR3 is TGCGCCAGCAGCTTGGGGTTCGGACTAGCGGGAGGGCCTCACCAAGAGACCCAGTACTTC. It encodes CASSLGFGLAGGPHQETQYF.